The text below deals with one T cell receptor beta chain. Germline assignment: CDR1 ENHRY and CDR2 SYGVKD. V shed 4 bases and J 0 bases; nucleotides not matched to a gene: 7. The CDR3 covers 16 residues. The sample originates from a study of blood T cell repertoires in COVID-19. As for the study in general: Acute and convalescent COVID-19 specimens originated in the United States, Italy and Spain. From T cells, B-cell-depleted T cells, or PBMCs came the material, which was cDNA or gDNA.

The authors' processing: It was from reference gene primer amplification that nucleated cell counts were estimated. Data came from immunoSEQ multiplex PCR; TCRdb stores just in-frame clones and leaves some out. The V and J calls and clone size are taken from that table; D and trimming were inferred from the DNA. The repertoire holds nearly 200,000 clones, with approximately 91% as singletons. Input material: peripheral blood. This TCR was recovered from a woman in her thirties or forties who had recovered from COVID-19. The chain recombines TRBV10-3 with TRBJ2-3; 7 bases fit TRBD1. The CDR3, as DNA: TGTGCCATCAGTGCCTCAAGGGGGCCTAGCACAGATACGCAGTATTTT. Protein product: CAISASRGPSTDTQYF.